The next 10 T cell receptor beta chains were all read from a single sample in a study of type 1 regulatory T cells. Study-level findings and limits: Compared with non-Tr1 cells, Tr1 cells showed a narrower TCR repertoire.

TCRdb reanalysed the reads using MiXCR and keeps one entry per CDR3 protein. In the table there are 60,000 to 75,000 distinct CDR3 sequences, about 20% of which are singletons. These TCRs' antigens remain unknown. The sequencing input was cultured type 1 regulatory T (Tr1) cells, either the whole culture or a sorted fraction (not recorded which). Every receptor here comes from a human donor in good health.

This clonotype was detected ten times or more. The CDR3 DNA is TGCAGTGCCAGGCGGGGGGCCCACAATGAGCAGTTCTTC. Translation gives CSARRGAHNEQFF. The rearrangement links TRBV20-1 to TRBJ2-1, with 8 positions matching TRBD2. In germline, CDR1 is DFQATT, CDR2 SNEGSKA (reference sequence). This CDR3 is 13 amino acids long. The J segment lost 5 bases and the V segment lost 6 bases, leaving 6 bases of the junction unmatched.

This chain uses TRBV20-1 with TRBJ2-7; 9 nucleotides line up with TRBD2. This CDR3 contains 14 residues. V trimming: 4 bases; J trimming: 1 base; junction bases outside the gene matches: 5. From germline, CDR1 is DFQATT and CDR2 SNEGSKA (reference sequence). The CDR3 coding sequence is TGCAGTGCTATTAGCGGGAGTGGTTCCTACGAGCAGTACTTC. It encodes CSAISGSGSYEQYF.

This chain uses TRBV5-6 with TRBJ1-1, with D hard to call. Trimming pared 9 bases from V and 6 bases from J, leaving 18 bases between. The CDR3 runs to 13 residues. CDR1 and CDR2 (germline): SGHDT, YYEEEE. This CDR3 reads CATTLEGYPEAFF. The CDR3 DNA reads TGTGCCACCACATTGGAGGGATACCCTGAAGCTTTCTTT.

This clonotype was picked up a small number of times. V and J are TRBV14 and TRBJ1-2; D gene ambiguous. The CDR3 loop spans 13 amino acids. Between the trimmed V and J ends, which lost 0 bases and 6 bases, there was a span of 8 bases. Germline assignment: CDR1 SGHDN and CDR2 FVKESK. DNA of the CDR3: TGTGCCAGCAGCCAAGATTGGGTGAATGGCTACACCTTC. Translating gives CASSQDWVNGYTF.

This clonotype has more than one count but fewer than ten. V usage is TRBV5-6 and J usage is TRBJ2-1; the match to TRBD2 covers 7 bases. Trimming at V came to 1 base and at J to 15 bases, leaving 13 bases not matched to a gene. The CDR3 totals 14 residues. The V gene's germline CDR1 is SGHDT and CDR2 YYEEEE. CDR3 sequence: CASSLRGLADIRFF. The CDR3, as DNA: TGTGCCAGCAGCTTGAGAGGTCTAGCGGACATTCGGTTCTTC.

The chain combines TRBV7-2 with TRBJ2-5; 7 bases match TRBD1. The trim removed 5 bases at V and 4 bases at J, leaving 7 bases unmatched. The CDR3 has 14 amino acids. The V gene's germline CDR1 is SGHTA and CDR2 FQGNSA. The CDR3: CASSQGQVGETQYF. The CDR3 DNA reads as TGTGCCAGCAGCCAAGGACAGGTTGGAGAGACCCAGTACTTC.

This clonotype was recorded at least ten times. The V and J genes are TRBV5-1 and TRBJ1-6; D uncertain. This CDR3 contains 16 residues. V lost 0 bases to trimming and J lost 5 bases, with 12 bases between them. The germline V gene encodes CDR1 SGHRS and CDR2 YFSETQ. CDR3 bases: TGCGCCAGCAGCTTGGTTCCGCATAGGGATAATTCACCCCTCCACTTT. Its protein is CASSLVPHRDNSPLHF. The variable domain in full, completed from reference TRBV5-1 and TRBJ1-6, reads KAGVTQTPRYLIKTRGQQVTLSCSPISGHRSVSWYQQTPGQGLQFLFEYFSETQRNKGNFPGRFSGRQFSNSRSEMNVSTLELGDSALYLCASSLVPHRDNSPLHFGNGTRLTVT.

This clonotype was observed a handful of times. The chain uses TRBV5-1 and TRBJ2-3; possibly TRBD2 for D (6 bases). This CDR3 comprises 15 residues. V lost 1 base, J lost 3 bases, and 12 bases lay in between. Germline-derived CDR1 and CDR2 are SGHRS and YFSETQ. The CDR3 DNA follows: TGCGCCAGCAGCTTGTTGCTAGCGAGTACAGATACGCAGTATTTT. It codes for CASSLLLASTDTQYF.

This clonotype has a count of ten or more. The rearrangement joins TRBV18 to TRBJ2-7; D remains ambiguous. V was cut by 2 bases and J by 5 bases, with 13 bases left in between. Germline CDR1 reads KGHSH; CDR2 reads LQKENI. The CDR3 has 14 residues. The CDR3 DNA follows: TGTGCCAGCTCACCATCCCCAATAATCGACGAGCAGTACTTC. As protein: CASSPSPIIDEQYF.

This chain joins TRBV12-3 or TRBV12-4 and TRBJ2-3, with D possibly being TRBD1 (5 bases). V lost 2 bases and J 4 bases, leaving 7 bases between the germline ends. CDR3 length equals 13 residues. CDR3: CASSLQGSDTQYF. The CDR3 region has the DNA TGTGCCAGCAGTTTACAGGGTTCAGATACGCAGTATTTT.